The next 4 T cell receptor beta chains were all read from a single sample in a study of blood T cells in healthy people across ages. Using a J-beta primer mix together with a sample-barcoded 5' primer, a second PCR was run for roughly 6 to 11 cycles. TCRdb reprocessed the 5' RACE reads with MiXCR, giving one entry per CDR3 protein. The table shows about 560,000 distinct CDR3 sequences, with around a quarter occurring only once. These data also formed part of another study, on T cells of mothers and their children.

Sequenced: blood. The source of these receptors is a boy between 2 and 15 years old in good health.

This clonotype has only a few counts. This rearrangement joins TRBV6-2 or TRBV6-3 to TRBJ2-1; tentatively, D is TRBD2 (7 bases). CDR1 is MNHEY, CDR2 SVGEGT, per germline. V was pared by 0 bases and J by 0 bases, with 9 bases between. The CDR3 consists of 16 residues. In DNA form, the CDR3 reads TGTGCCAGCAGTTACTCGGGGGGGCCCTCCTACAATGAGCAGTTCTTC. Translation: CASSYSGGPSYNEQFF.

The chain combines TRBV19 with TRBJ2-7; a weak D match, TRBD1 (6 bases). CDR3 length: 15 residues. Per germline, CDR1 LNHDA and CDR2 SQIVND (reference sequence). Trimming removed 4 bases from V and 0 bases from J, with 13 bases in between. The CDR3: CASSRSDRISYEQYF. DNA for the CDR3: TGTGCCAGTAGTAGAAGTGACAGGATCTCCTACGAGCAGTACTTC.

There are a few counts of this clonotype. The CDR3 DNA reads TGCAGTGCCCGAACCGGGGGTGGCTCTGGGGCCAACGTCCTGACTTTC. Translating gives CSARTGGGSGANVLTF. The rearrangement joins TRBV20-1 to TRBJ2-6; D is perhaps TRBD2 (6 bases). CDR1 is DFQATT, CDR2 SNEGSKA, per germline (reference sequence). V lost 6 bases to trimming and J lost 0 bases, with 15 bases between them. There are 16 residues in the CDR3.

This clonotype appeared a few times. The CDR3 sequence is CASSQGIAGGPYNEQFF. Here the CDR3 DNA reads TGCGCCAGCAGCCAAGGGATAGCGGGAGGACCTTACAATGAGCAGTTCTTC. The chain carries TRBV4-1 and TRBJ2-1, with 10 bases fitting TRBD2. Losses at the gene ends were 1 base for V and 4 bases for J; bases not matched to a gene: 7. The CDR3 runs 17 residues. Germline CDR1 and CDR2: MGHRA and YSYEKL.